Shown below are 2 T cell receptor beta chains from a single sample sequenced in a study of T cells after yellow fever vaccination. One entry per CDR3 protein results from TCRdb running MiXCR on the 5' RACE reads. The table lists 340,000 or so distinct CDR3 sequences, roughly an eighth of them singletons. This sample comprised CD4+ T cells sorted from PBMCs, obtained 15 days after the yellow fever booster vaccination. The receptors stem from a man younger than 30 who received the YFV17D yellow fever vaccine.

CDR3 loop: CASSVGRGPVEAFF. CDR3 DNA sequence: TGTGCCAGCAGTGTGGGCAGGGGGCCCGTCGAAGCTTTCTTT. The gene calls are TRBV2 and TRBJ1-1; TRBD1 agrees at 8 bases. J lost 8 bases, V lost 4 bases, and 9 bases had no gene match. The CDR3 extends over 14 amino acids. Germline CDR1 SNHLY, CDR2 FYNNEI.

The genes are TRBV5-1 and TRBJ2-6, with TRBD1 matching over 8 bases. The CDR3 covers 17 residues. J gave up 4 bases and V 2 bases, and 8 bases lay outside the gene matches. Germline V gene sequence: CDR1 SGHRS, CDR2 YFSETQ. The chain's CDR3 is CASSFGQGYSGANVLTF. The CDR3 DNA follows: TGCGCCAGCAGCTTTGGACAGGGTTATTCCGGGGCCAACGTCCTGACTTTC.